This T cell receptor (beta chain) appears in the sequencing data of a study of blood T cell repertoires in COVID-19. The wider study: Sites in the United States, Italy and Spain provided acute and convalescent COVID-19 samples. The analysed material was cDNA or gDNA that came from T cells, B-cell-depleted T cells, or PBMCs.

Trimming cost V 3 bases and J 1 base; bases outside gene matches: 4. Germline lookup yields CDR1 SNHLY and CDR2 FYNNEI. The CDR3 runs 15 residues. In the source study's methods: The assay estimated nucleated cells by amplifying reference gene primers. The protocol was immunoSEQ multiplex PCR, while the TCRdb copy is restricted to in-frame clones and leaves out a portion. The DNA gave D and trimming, while V, J and clone size come from that table. The sample yields 150,000 to 200,000 clones, 80% to 90% seen once. Specimen: peripheral blood. This sequence was found in a woman in her seventies with COVID-19, enrolled during active disease. This sequence joins TRBV2 and TRBJ2-3; 7 positions match TRBD2. CDR3 amino acids: CASSDAGVRTDTQYF. In DNA, the CDR3 is TGTGCCAGCAGTGATGCGGGGGTCCGCACAGATACGCAGTATTTT.